This TCR beta chain was sequenced during a study of PD-L1 blockade in urothelial cancer. Study details: Across blood samples, T cells had a median count of about 140,000. Study-wide findings and caveats: Durable benefit was linked to greater 3-week expansion of tumor-associated blood clones.

Noted time point: pretreatment peripheral blood. Diagnoses among patients were locally advanced or metastatic urothelial carcinoma. A remark on this clone: Its specificity is not known.

Synthetic spike-ins, TCR analog templates, were added into each PCR. This table comes from immunoSEQ multiplex PCR, and its TCRdb copy is limited to in-frame clones, with some not included. Counted here are more than 35,000 clones, 90% to 95% occurring once; the ten biggest clones make up approximately 10%. The CDR3 consists of 15 residues. V lost 2 bases and J lost 8; bases outside the gene matches: 9. CDR1 is GTSNPN and CDR2 is SVGIG in the germline V gene (reference sequence). Sequences were derived from PBMCs, sampled around atezolizumab (anti-PD-L1) treatment. The rearrangement uses TRBV30 and TRBJ2-1; 10 bases align to TRBD2. The TCR was taken from a woman aged 55-69 years with urothelial cancer. The CDR3 reads CAWSQAGGPLYEQFF. Here the CDR3 DNA reads TGTGCCTGGAGTCAAGCGGGAGGGCCTCTTTATGAGCAGTTCTTC.